This T cell receptor (beta chain) was captured by sequencing in a study of cytomegalovirus exposure and HLA in healthy donors. The CDR3 consists of 16 residues. With V trimmed by 5 bases and J by 0 bases, 1 base remained unmatched. Germline V gives CDR1 LNHNV, CDR2 YYDKDF (reference sequence). Regarding this clone: No antigen is known for it.

General study findings and limits: Among TCR sequences, most were rare, though some public TCRs appeared in many donors. Later, an analysis showed that TCR beta chains associated with HLA were more clonally expanded than others that were equally common.

It was with 60 Vbeta and 13 Jbeta primers that the PCR ran. The repertoire was sequenced with immunoSEQ multiplex PCR; TCRdb's copy has only in-frame clones and lacks some. The sample consists of under 130,000 clones, roughly an eighth of them appearing once. Sequenced: PBMCs. The sequence was collected from a man aged 35 to 55 in good health and CMV-seropositive. The chain is built from TRBV15 and TRBJ2-1; 13 positions agree with TRBD2. The CDR3: CATSRTSGSSYNEQFF. As DNA, the CDR3 is TGTGCCACCAGCCGGACTAGCGGGAGCTCCTACAATGAGCAGTTCTTC.